The TCR beta chain described here comes from a study of sequential checkpoint blockade in melanoma. Treatment here: randomized to nivolumab then ipilimumab (arm A) or the reverse (arm B). From thawed PBMCs, live CD3+CD8+ cells negative for CD19 and CD56 were sorted. Germline trimming cut 5 bases from V and 8 bases from J; bases unmatched to any gene: 8. CDR3 length: 13 amino acids. The germline V gene encodes CDR1 LNHDA and CDR2 SQIVND (reference sequence). Produced via immunoSEQ multiplex PCR; TCRdb's table is partial and in-frame only. The profile shows about 40,000 clones, approximately 85% of them singletons. This clone was recorded only once.

Sample: CD8+ T cells sorted from blood (inferred from file names), taken from a patient given nivolumab and ipilimumab in sequence. The chain has TRBV19 and TRBJ1-2; 7 nucleotides align to TRBD1. The TCR comes from a human donor with melanoma. CDR3 in amino acids: CASSPTGRGGYTF. DNA of the CDR3: TGTGCCAGTAGTCCGACAGGGCGAGGAGGCTACACCTTC.